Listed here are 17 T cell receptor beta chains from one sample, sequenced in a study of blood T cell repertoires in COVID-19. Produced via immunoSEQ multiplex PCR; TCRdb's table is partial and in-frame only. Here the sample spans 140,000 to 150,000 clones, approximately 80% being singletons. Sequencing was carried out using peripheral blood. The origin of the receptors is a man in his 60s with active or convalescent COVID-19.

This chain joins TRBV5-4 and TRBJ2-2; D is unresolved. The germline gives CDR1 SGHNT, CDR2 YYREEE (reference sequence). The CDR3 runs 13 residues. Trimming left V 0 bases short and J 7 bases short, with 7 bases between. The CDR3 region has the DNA TGTGCCAGCAGCTTGGGGAGAGGCGGGGAGCTGTTTTTT. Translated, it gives CASSLGRGGELFF.

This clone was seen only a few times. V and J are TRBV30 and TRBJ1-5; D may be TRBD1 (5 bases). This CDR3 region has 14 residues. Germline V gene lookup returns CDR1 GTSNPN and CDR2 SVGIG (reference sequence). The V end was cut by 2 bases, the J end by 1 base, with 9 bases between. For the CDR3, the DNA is TGTGCCTGGAGTTTTACAGGAAGCAATCAGCCCCAGCATTTT. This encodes CAWSFTGSNQPQHF.

CDR3 nucleotide sequence: TGTGCTAGCACACAGGGGATGGGGGAAGCTTTCTTT. This sequence encodes CASTQGMGEAFF. This chain uses TRBV19 with TRBJ1-1, with 7 bases identical to TRBD1. From germline, CDR1 is LNHDA and CDR2 SQIVND (reference sequence). This CDR3 has 12 amino acids.

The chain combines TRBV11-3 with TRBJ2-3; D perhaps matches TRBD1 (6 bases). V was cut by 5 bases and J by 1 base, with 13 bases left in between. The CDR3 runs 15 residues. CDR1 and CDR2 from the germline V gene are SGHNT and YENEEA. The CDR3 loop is CASSLEGVGTDTQYF. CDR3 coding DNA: TGTGCCAGCAGCCTCGAGGGGGTCGGCACAGATACGCAGTATTTT.

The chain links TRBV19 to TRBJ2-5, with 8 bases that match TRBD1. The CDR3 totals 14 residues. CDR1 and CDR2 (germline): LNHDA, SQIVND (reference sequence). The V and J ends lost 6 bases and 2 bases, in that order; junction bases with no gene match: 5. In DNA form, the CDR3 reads TGTGCCAGTAGAGGCCGGACAGGGCAAGAGACCCAGTACTTC. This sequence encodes CASRGRTGQETQYF.

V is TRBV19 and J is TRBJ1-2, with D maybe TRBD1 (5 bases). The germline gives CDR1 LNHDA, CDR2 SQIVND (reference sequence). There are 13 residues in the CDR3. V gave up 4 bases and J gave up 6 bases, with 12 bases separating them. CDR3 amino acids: CASSTLDSHGYTF. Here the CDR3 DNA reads TGTGCCAGTAGTACCCTAGACAGTCATGGCTACACCTTC.

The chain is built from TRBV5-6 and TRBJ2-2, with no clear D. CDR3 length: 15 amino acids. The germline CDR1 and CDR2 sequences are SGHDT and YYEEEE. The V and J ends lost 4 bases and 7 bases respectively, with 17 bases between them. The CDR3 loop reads CASSHWARMGGELFF. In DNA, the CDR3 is TGTGCCAGCAGCCACTGGGCACGGATGGGCGGGGAGCTGTTTTTT. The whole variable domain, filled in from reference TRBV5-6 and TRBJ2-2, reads DAGVTQSPTHLIKTRGQQVTLRCSPKSGHDTVSWYQQALGQGPQFIFQYYEEEERQRGNFPDRFSGHQFPNYSSELNVNALLLGDSALYLCASSHWARMGGELFFGEGSRLTVL.

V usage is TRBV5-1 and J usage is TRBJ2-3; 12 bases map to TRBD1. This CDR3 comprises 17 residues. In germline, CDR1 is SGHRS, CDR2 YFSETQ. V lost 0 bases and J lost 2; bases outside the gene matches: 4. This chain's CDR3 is CASSLGGTGGITDTQYF. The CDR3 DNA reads TGCGCCAGCAGCTTGGGTGGGACAGGGGGCATCACAGATACGCAGTATTTT.

The CDR3 nucleotides are TGTGCCAGCAGCCCACTTAGCTCTGGGGCCAACGTCCTGACTTTC. It is translated as CASSPLSSGANVLTF. The J gene is TRBJ2-6, the V gene TRBV9; D unclear. Germline assignment: CDR1 SGDLS and CDR2 YYNGEE. This CDR3 has 15 amino acids. V lost 4 bases to trimming and J lost 0 bases, with 8 bases between them.

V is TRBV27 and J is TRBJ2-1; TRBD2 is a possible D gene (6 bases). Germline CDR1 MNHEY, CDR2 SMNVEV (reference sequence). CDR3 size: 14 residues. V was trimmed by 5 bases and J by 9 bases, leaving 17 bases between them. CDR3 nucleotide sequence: TGTGCCAGCAGTCCCCTAGCGTTCTCGGGTGAGCAGTTCTTC. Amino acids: CASSPLAFSGEQFF.

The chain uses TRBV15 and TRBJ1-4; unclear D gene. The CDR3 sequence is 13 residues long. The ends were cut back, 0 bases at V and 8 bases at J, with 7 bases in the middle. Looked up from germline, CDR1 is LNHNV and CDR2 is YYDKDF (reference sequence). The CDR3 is CATSRDRLEKLFF. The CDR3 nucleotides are TGTGCCACCAGCAGAGATCGGTTGGAAAAACTGTTTTTT.

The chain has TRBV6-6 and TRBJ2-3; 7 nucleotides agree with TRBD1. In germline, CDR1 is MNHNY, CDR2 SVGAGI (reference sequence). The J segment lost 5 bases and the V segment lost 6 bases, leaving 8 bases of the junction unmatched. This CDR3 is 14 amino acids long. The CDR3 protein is CASRGRGRIDTQYF. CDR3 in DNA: TGTGCCAGCAGAGGCAGGGGGAGAATAGATACGCAGTATTTT.

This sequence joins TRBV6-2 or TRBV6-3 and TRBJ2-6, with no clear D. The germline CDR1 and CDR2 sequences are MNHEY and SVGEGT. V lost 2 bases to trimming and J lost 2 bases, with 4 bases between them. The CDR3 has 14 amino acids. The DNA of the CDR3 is TGTGCCAGCAGTTACCTAACTGGGGCCAACGTCCTGACTTTC. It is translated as CASSYLTGANVLTF.

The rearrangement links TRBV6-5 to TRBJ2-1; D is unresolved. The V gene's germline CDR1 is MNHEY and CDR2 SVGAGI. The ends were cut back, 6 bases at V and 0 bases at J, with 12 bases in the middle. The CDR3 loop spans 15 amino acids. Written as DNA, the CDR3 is TGTGCCAGCAGCCGTACTGAGCGCTCCTACAATGAGCAGTTCTTC. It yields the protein CASSRTERSYNEQFF.

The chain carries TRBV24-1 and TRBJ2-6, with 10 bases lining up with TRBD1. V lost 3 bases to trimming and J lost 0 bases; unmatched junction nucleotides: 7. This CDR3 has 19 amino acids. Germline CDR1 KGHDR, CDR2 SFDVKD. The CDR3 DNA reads TGTGCCACCAGTGATGACCGGGACAGGGGTTTCTCTGGGGCCAACGTCCTGACTTTC. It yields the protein CATSDDRDRGFSGANVLTF.

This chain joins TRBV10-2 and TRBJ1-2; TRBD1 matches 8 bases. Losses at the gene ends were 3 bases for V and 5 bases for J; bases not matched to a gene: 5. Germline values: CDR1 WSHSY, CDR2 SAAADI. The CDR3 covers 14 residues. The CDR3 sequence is CASSESGTGYGYTF. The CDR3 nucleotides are TGCGCCAGCAGTGAATCCGGGACAGGATATGGCTACACCTTC.

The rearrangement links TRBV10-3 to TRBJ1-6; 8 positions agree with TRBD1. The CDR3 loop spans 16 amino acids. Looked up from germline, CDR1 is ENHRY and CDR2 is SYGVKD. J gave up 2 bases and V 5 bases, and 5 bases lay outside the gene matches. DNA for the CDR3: TGTGCCATCAGTCAACCACAGGGGGCCTATAATTCACCCCTCCACTTT. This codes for CAISQPQGAYNSPLHF.